This T cell receptor (beta chain) was identified in a study of T cells in localized non-small cell lung cancer. General study findings and limits: The study detected a median about 60 of the top 100 tumor clones in adjacent lung. Uninvolved adjacent lung had the highest recorded T cell clonality, with tumor below it. Only one tumor region was sequenced, so heterogeneity remains possible.

This clone was recorded a few times. Its matching antigen is unknown. TCRdb keeps only in-frame clones here, not all; method: immunoSEQ multiplex PCR. The table has roughly 71,000 clones, 80% to 90% seen once. This material consisted of peripheral blood, taken before any cancer treatment. The sequence was obtained from a male donor aged 60 or older with stage III squamous cell lung carcinoma.

CDR3 protein: CASTSDRVGNTIYF. The CDR3 DNA is TGTGCCAGCACCTCCGACAGGGTGGGAAACACCATATATTTT. This chain joins TRBV28 and TRBJ1-3; 7 bases are shared with TRBD1. Germline-derived CDR1 and CDR2 are MDHEN and SYDVKM. This CDR3 has 14 residues. After removal of 7 bases from V and 4 bases from J, the junction contained 7 bases not matched to a gene. The whole variable domain, filled in from reference TRBV28 and TRBJ1-3, reads DVKVTQSSRYLVKRTGEKVFLECVQDMDHENMFWYRQDPGLGLRLIYFSYDVKMKEKGDIPEGYSVSREKKERFSLILESASTNQTSMYLCASTSDRVGNTIYFGEGSWLTVV.